The 15 T cell receptor beta chains below were found in one sample sequenced in a study of shared clonotypes between healthy human individuals. Profiled with immunoSEQ multiplex PCR; TCRdb holds only in-frame clones, not every one. The repertoire holds approximately 1,500,000 clones, with around 98% as singletons. Source material: naive CD4+ T cells sorted from blood. Subset here: CD45RA+ positively selected. These receptors were collected from a man aged 25 to 45 in good health.

The J gene is TRBJ1-1, the V gene TRBV10-3; maybe TRBD1 (6 bases). With 2 bases removed from V and 5 bases from J, the gap between germline ends came to 15 bases. The CDR3 length is 15 residues. The germline V gene has CDR1 ENHRY and CDR2 SYGVKD. Here the CDR3 DNA reads TGTGCCATCAGTGAGAAAATGTCCGGGACAACTGAAGCTTTCTTT. Translating gives CAISEKMSGTTEAFF.

The V and J genes are TRBV7-9 and TRBJ1-2; D is possibly TRBD1 (5 bases). Germline V gene sequence: CDR1 SEHNR, CDR2 FQNEAQ (reference sequence). V was cut by 2 bases and J by 3 bases, with 10 bases left in between. This CDR3 comprises 14 residues. The CDR3: CASSLRGRDYGYTF. The CDR3 DNA reads as TGTGCCAGCAGCTTAAGGGGACGGGACTATGGCTACACCTTC.

The V call is TRBV7-9, the J call TRBJ2-7; tentatively, D is TRBD2 (7 bases). The length of the CDR3 is 14 residues. Germline V gives CDR1 SEHNR, CDR2 FQNEAQ (reference sequence). Trimming left V 4 bases short and J 0 bases short, with 10 bases between. The CDR3 loop is CASSWEGDSYEQYF. The CDR3 nucleotides are TGTGCCAGCAGCTGGGAGGGGGACTCCTACGAGCAGTACTTC.

For this clone: Other nucleotide sequences in the sample specify the same CDR3. This chain links TRBV9 with TRBJ1-4; D is ambiguous. The CDR3 consists of 16 residues. Trimming removed 0 bases from V and 2 bases from J, with 11 bases in between. From germline, CDR1 is SGDLS and CDR2 YYNGEE. The CDR3, as DNA: TGTGCCAGCAGCGTAGGCCCCGGCAGCACTAATGAAAAACTGTTTTTT. Translation: CASSVGPGSTNEKLFF.

This clone was seen only once. V gene TRBV7-8 combines with J gene TRBJ2-7; 8 bases fit TRBD1. After removal of 5 bases from V and 5 bases from J, the junction contained 5 bases not matched to a gene. CDR1 SGHVS and CDR2 FQNEAQ come from the germline V gene. The CDR3 has 13 residues. The CDR3 DNA sequence: TGTGCCAGCAGCGCCAGGACAGGGCACGAGCAGTACTTC. Amino acids: CASSARTGHEQYF.

V is TRBV28 and J is TRBJ2-2; TRBD1 matches at 8 bases. This CDR3 region has 15 residues. Germline V gene data show CDR1 as MDHEN and CDR2 as SYDVKM. The trim removed 1 base at V and 9 bases at J, leaving 7 bases unmatched. DNA for the CDR3: TGTGCCAGCAGTTTATTCGGACAGGGTGACCGGGAGCTGTTTTTT. Its translation is CASSLFGQGDRELFF.

The chain recombines TRBV28 with TRBJ1-2; 10 nucleotides align to TRBD1. Germline V CDR1 and CDR2: MDHEN, SYDVKM. V lost 4 bases and J lost 8; bases outside the gene matches: 7. CDR3 length: 14 residues. This chain's CDR3 is CASSWDRGREGYTF. The CDR3 DNA follows: TGTGCCAGCAGTTGGGACAGGGGCCGCGAGGGCTACACCTTC.

The chain employs TRBV19 and TRBJ2-7; TRBD1 or TRBD2 may be the D gene (5 bases each). Germline assignment: CDR1 LNHDA and CDR2 SQIVND (reference sequence). The CDR3 extends over 14 amino acids. V was pared by 10 bases and J by 3 bases, with 19 bases between. CDR3 sequence (DNA): TGTGCCACTGGAAACAGGTTGGGGAGCTACGAGCAGTACTTC. Amino acid sequence: CATGNRLGSYEQYF. Combining the CDR3 with reference TRBV19 and TRBJ2-7 gives the whole variable domain DGGITQSPKYLFRKEGQNVTLSCEQNLNHDAMYWYRQDPGQGLRLIYYSQIVNDFQKGDIAEGYSVSREKKESFPLTVTSAQKNPTAFYLCATGNRLGSYEQYFGPGTRLTVT.

Turning to this clone: Other DNA sequences of this sample code for an identical CDR3. The chain is built from TRBV7-9 and TRBJ1-1; D is unclear. The CDR3 totals 13 residues. Germline V gene lookup returns CDR1 SEHNR and CDR2 FQNEAQ (reference sequence). With 4 bases removed from V and 5 bases from J, the gap between germline ends came to 11 bases. Here the CDR3 DNA reads TGTGCCAGCAGCTCGTCGGGAGGGACTGAAGCTTTCTTT. This translates into CASSSSGGTEAFF.

V usage is TRBV19 and J usage is TRBJ2-2; D might be TRBD1 (6 bases). The length of the CDR3 is 15 residues. The V gene's germline CDR1 is LNHDA and CDR2 SQIVND (reference sequence). V was cut by 5 bases and J by 0 bases, with 10 bases left in between. The CDR3 loop is CASSRQESNTGELFF. In DNA, the CDR3 is TGTGCCAGTAGTCGACAGGAGTCGAACACCGGGGAGCTGTTTTTT.

This clone was seen a single time. This chain joins TRBV19 and TRBJ2-7; D not certain. V gave up 6 bases and J gave up 2 bases, with 14 bases separating them. CDR1 is LNHDA and CDR2 is SQIVND in the germline V gene (reference sequence). This CDR3 contains 14 residues. The CDR3 DNA reads as TGTGCCAGTAGCCCGACCGTTAAAGCCTACGAGCAGTACTTC. Protein: CASSPTVKAYEQYF.

The rearrangement uses TRBV10-3 and TRBJ1-2; no firm D call. This CDR3 region has 13 residues. The V end lost 3 bases, the J end lost 4 bases, and 9 bases lay between the germline ends. Germline V gene sequence: CDR1 ENHRY, CDR2 SYGVKD. The CDR3 DNA follows: TGTGCCATCAGTGATAAAGCGGGCTATGGCTACACCTTC. This translates into CAISDKAGYGYTF.

CDR3 amino acids: CASSATRYNEQFF. The CDR3 DNA sequence: TGTGCCAGTAGTGCCACTAGATACAATGAGCAGTTCTTC. The chain employs TRBV19 and TRBJ2-1, with a tentative D call TRBD2 (5 bases). This CDR3 region has 13 residues. The V gene lost 5 bases and the J gene lost 4 bases, with 9 bases spanning the gap. Per the germline V gene, CDR1 is LNHDA and CDR2 is SQIVND (reference sequence).

The chain joins TRBV5-1 to TRBJ1-2; D perhaps matches TRBD1 (5 bases). The germline V gene has CDR1 SGHRS and CDR2 YFSETQ. Trimming removed 3 bases at V and 1 base at J, with 16 bases between. The CDR3 consists of 16 residues. The CDR3 is CASSSGTRSNNYGYTF. The CDR3 DNA reads TGCGCCAGCAGCTCCGGGACCCGCTCGAATAACTATGGCTACACCTTC.

DNA for the CDR3: TGTGCCAGCAATCATGGGGGCGCCTCCACAGATACGCAGTATTTT. Translating it yields CASNHGGASTDTQYF. V and J are TRBV2 and TRBJ2-3; D is possibly TRBD1 (6 bases). This CDR3 has 15 amino acids. Germline loops: CDR1 SNHLY, CDR2 FYNNEI. V was clipped by 7 bases and J by 2 bases, with 16 bases between them.